This TCR beta chain was captured in a study of T cell responses to AZD1222 COVID-19 vaccine. Points from the study as a whole: In all cases, repertoires were sampled only after the peak T cell response. Spike was spanned by vaccine-associated CD4 TCRs, with dominance at 160-218 and 743-854. The donor group comprised mostly white British people and more females; the analysis possibly underestimated clonal diversity.

The assay was immunoSEQ multiplex PCR, and TCRdb's table has in-frame clones only and misses some. This table has around 160,000 clones, 94% appearing once. With regard to this clone: Its target is unknown.

This CDR3 spans 15 amino acids. The germline V gene has CDR1 MNHEY and CDR2 SVGEGT. The V end lost 2 bases, the J end lost 0 bases, and 10 bases lay between the germline ends. Samples with a second dose at about 4 or about 12 weeks were pooled together. The chain couples TRBV6-2 or TRBV6-3 to TRBJ1-2, with D unresolved. This sample comprised peripheral blood, obtained 28 days after the second AZD1222 dose. This sequence was found in an adult who received the AZD1222 COVID-19 vaccine. Here the CDR3 DNA reads TGTGCCAGCAGTTACCGGGCCTCCCCTAACTATGGCTACACCTTC. Protein sequence: CASSYRASPNYGYTF.